This record concerns one T cell receptor beta chain sequence. Its antigen is undetermined. V lost 7 bases and J lost 3, with 16 bases in between. From germline, CDR1 is MNHNS and CDR2 SASEGT. This CDR3 is 15 amino acids long. How the authors handled the data: ImmunoSEQ yielded junction-only sequences lacking quality scores, so filtering differed. Libraries were prepared by immunoSEQ multiplex PCR; TCRdb keeps only in-frame clonotypes and omits some of them. V, J and clone size are taken as reported in that table, and D and trimming were inferred from the DNA itself. The repertoire holds some 2,500,000 clones, with approximately 94% as singletons. The data were obtained in a study of shared clonotypes between healthy human individuals. Points from the study as a whole: Among donors, sharing of clonotypes was expected to be affected by sequencing depth. Larger estimated richness was generally seen in naive subsets than in memory subsets.

The sequenced sample consisted of naive CD4+ T cells from PBMCs. Subset: CD45RA+ positively selected. The chain links TRBV6-1 to TRBJ2-1; D may be TRBD1 (7 bases). The sequence was collected from a man aged 18 to 35 in good health. Some clones in this sample may be carry-over from other donors' samples. CDR3 residues: CASKMGGQSYNEQFF. In DNA form, the CDR3 reads TGTGCCAGCAAGATGGGGGGACAGAGCTACAATGAGCAGTTCTTC.